One sample yielded the 10 T cell receptor beta chains listed below, sequenced in a study of PD-L1 blockade in urothelial cancer. TCRdb keeps only in-frame clones here, not all; method: immunoSEQ multiplex PCR. The sample lists some 45,000 clones; approximately 90% were seen once. The sample here was PBMCs, taken around atezolizumab (anti-PD-L1) treatment. These receptors were obtained from a man at least 80 years old with urothelial cancer.

The chain uses TRBV29-1 and TRBJ2-1; D gene uncertain. The V end was cut by 4 bases, the J end by 5 bases, with 12 bases between. The CDR3 sequence is 13 residues long. Looked up from germline, CDR1 is SQVTM and CDR2 is ANQGSEA. CDR3 loop: CSVGALKDNEQFF. The CDR3 DNA reads as TGCAGCGTTGGGGCGTTGAAGGACAATGAGCAGTTCTTC.

The chain has TRBV19 and TRBJ2-7, with 8 nucleotides matching TRBD1. Germline V CDR1 and CDR2: LNHDA, SQIVND (reference sequence). CDR3 size: 16 residues. V shed 3 bases and J 2 bases; nucleotides not matched to a gene: 9. The CDR3 loop reads CASSIAQGAGAYEQYF. CDR3 in DNA: TGTGCCAGTAGTATTGCCCAGGGGGCAGGGGCCTACGAGCAGTACTTC. Based on the CDR3 plus reference TRBV19 and TRBJ2-7, the full variable domain is DGGITQSPKYLFRKEGQNVTLSCEQNLNHDAMYWYRQDPGQGLRLIYYSQIVNDFQKGDIAEGYSVSREKKESFPLTVTSAQKNPTAFYLCASSIAQGAGAYEQYFGPGTRLTVT.

The table lists this clone with a count of one. The chain is built from TRBV25-1 and TRBJ2-3, with TRBD2 matching over 7 bases. V lost 3 bases, J lost 8 bases, and 8 bases stayed unmatched. Looked up from germline, CDR1 is MGHDK and CDR2 is SYGVNS. CDR3 length equals 14 residues. CDR3 region: CASSDGGGVGTQYF. In nucleotides, the CDR3 is TGTGCCAGCAGTGATGGTGGGGGGGTCGGTACGCAGTATTTT. The whole variable domain, remainder taken from reference TRBV25-1 and TRBJ2-3, is EADIYQTPRYLVIGTGKKITLECSQTMGHDKMYWYQQDPGMELHLIHYSYGVNSTEKGDLSSESTVSRIRTEHFPLTLESARPSHTSQYLCASSDGGGVGTQYFGPGTRLTVL.

The chain has TRBV4-1 and TRBJ2-1; D gene unclear. The CDR3 length is 13 residues. Germline-derived CDR1 and CDR2 are MGHRA and YSYEKL. V lost 1 base to trimming and J lost 6 bases, with 7 bases between them. The CDR3 loop reads CASSQVQINEQFF. In DNA form, the CDR3 reads TGCGCCAGCAGCCAAGTGCAGATCAATGAGCAGTTCTTC.

The CDR3 reads CASSSGVLNTEAFF. In DNA form, the CDR3 reads TGCGCCAGCAGCTCGGGAGTTCTGAACACTGAAGCTTTCTTT. The rearrangement links TRBV4-3 to TRBJ1-1; unclear D gene. The CDR3 runs 14 residues. V lost 5 bases and J lost 0, with 10 bases in between. Germline V CDR1 and CDR2: LGHNA, YSLEER.

V gene TRBV6-5 combines with J gene TRBJ1-3; D is uncertain. V dropped 0 bases and J dropped 4 bases, with 7 bases sitting between them. The CDR3 contains 14 residues. The V gene's germline CDR1 is MNHEY and CDR2 SVGAGI. The CDR3 is CASSYSTTGNTIYF. The CDR3 DNA reads TGTGCCAGCAGTTACTCTACTACCGGAAACACCATATATTTT.

The chain joins TRBV12-5 to TRBJ2-1; 14 bases agree with TRBD2. The V gene end was trimmed by 5 bases and the J gene end by 13 bases; junction bases not matched to a gene: 16. Germline loops: CDR1 LGHNT, CDR2 FRNRAP. This CDR3 spans 17 amino acids. The DNA of the CDR3 is TGTGCTAGTGGTCCGGGGACCGGGACTAGCGGGAGTGTACAACAGTTCTTC. Encoded protein: CASGPGTGTSGSVQQFF.

The rearrangement joins TRBV4-1 to TRBJ1-5, with D maybe TRBD1 (5 bases). V shed 4 bases and J shed 3 bases, with 16 bases lying between them. Per germline, CDR1 MGHRA and CDR2 YSYEKL. The CDR3 has 16 residues. The chain's CDR3 is CASSRLDGGTNQPQHF. The CDR3 bases are TGCGCCAGCAGCCGCTTAGACGGGGGTACCAATCAGCCCCAGCATTTT.

This clone appeared a single time. In DNA form, the CDR3 reads TGTGCCAGCAGCTTAGCGCGCGCTAGCGGGAGGATCGAGCAGTACTTC. Its protein is CASSLARASGRIEQYF. The rearrangement links TRBV11-1 to TRBJ2-7; 11 nucleotides align to TRBD2. Germline CDR1 is SGHAT and CDR2 is FQDESV (reference sequence). The junction had 7 bases not matched to a gene; V was cut back by 0 bases and J by 6 bases. The CDR3 covers 16 residues. Full variable domain (outside the CDR3, taken from reference TRBV11-1 and TRBJ2-7): EAEVAQSPRYKITEKSQAVAFWCDPISGHATLYWYRQILGQGPELLVQFQDESVVDDSQLPKDRFSAERLKGVDSTLKIQPAELGDSAMYLCASSLARASGRIEQYFGPGTRLTVT.

The chain joins TRBV5-1 to TRBJ2-1; D is possibly TRBD1 (6 bases). The CDR3 has 14 residues. Looked up from germline, CDR1 is SGHRS and CDR2 is YFSETQ. V lost 0 bases, J lost 5 bases, and 9 bases lay in between. CDR3 loop: CASSLGQAHNEQFF. CDR3 in DNA: TGCGCCAGCAGCTTGGGACAGGCCCACAATGAGCAGTTCTTC.